This TCR beta chain was captured by sequencing in a study of blood T cells in healthy people across ages. In germline, CDR1 is MNHNS, CDR2 SASEGT. J gave up 3 bases and V 0 bases, and 8 bases lay outside the gene matches. The CDR3 runs 17 residues. The use of a sample-barcoded 5' primer and a J-beta primer mix characterized a second PCR of about 7 to 12 cycles. Using its own MiXCR run on the 5' RACE reads, TCRdb lists one record per CDR3 protein. This table holds about 780,000 distinct CDR3 sequences, around 68% found once. Notes on the study in general: Both naive CD4+ cell counts and diversity were greater in long-lived donors than in aged donors. Strongly correlated with naive T cell percentage was TCR beta diversity.

Caucasian individuals from Russia who were healthy and aged about 6 to 95 acted as donors. As to this clonotype: Its target is not known.

The material sequenced was blood. V and J are TRBV6-1 and TRBJ2-1; the match to TRBD2 covers 7 bases. The receptor was derived from a man aged 25-45 years in good health. This CDR3 is CASSEATSEAFYNEQFF. In DNA, the CDR3 is TGTGCCAGCAGTGAAGCAACTAGCGAAGCCTTCTACAATGAGCAGTTCTTC.